A selection of T cell receptor beta chains follows, all from one sample in a study of beta chain features in type 1 diabetes. Sequencing used immunoSEQ multiplex PCR; TCRdb keeps in-frame clones, though not all of them. The sample includes hundreds of thousands of clones, 13% of them seen just once. Material: naive CD4+ T cells from blood. These receptors all come from a man between 18 and 35 years old with type 1 diabetes. Each CDR3 is given with its conserved first and last residue. The order of the fields is J gene, clone size, V gene, CDR3 length, D gene, CDR3 protein, CDR3 DNA. The D gene is left open where the match is weak. Rows give clone size only sometimes, using once, few, many, or a class for an expanded clone.

TRBJ1-5 few TRBV9 16 TRBD1 CASSPDPGQGGQPQHF TGTGCCAGCAGCCCCGATCCGGGACAGGGAGGTCAGCCCCAGCATTTT
TRBJ2-5 NA TRBV5-1 12 NA CASSLAGETQYF TGCGCCAGCAGCTTGGCGGGGGAGACCCAGTACTTC
TRBJ1-2 few TRBV10-3 13 NA CASDEGGSYGYTF TGTGCCAGCGACGAGGGCGGGAGCTATGGCTACACCTTC
TRBJ1-1 few TRBV9 15 NA CASSPRHNGDTEAFF TGTGCCAGCAGCCCCCGACACAATGGGGACACTGAAGCTTTCTTT
TRBJ2-1 few TRBV27 16 NA CASSFQGRGDYNEQFF TGTGCCAGCAGTTTCCAGGGAAGGGGAGACTACAATGAGCAGTTCTTC
TRBJ1-4 few TRBV6-1 16 NA CASSDAAGREFGKLFF TGTGCCAGCAGTGACGCGGCGGGGAGGGAGTTCGGCAAACTGTTTTTT
TRBJ2-5 few TRBV5-1 14 NA CASSLGLAAETQYF TGCGCCAGCAGCTTGGGGCTAGCTGCGGAGACCCAGTACTTC
TRBJ1-1 NA TRBV10-3 15 TRBD1 CAISERGDSRTEAFF TGTGCCATCAGTGAGCGAGGGGACAGTCGTACTGAAGCTTTCTTT
TRBJ1-1 few TRBV10-3 13 NA CAISGAGNTEAFF TGTGCCATCAGTGGGGCGGGAAACACTGAAGCTTTCTTT
TRBJ2-7 few TRBV5-1 13 NA CASSLAEGYEQYF TGCGCCAGCAGCTTGGCAGAGGGGTACGAGCAGTACTTC
TRBJ1-2 NA TRBV6-5 15 NA CASSYSGTGQYGYTF TGTGCCAGCAGTTACTCGGGAACAGGCCAATATGGCTACACCTTC
TRBJ1-2 NA TRBV11-2 15 TRBD1 CASSFGDRGSYGYTF TGTGCCAGCAGCTTCGGGGACAGGGGATCCTATGGCTACACCTTC
TRBJ1-6 NA TRBV9 17 NA CASSVAFSGAKNSPLHF TGTGCCAGCAGCGTAGCTTTCTCAGGGGCGAAAAATTCACCCCTCCACTTT
TRBJ1-2 NA TRBV4-2 16 NA CASSQEMAGGPYGYTF TGTGCCAGCAGCCAAGAAATGGCGGGGGGCCCTTATGGCTACACCTTC
TRBJ2-1 NA TRBV7-6 16 NA CASSLGWSGDYNEQFF TGTGCCAGCAGCTTAGGATGGAGTGGGGACTACAATGAGCAGTTCTTC